The present T cell receptor (beta chain) was sequenced within a study of blood T cell repertoires in COVID-19. The CDR3 length is 16 residues. J gave up 0 bases and V 4 bases, and 3 bases lay outside the gene matches. Germline loops: CDR1 SEHNR, CDR2 FQNEAQ (reference sequence). The protocol was immunoSEQ multiplex PCR, while the TCRdb copy is restricted to in-frame clones and leaves out a portion. The data contain roughly 63,000 clones, 60% to 75% of them singletons. The sequencing input was peripheral blood. This clonotype was sampled from a woman of 80 years or more with acute or convalescent COVID-19. The V and J genes are TRBV7-9 and TRBJ2-5, with 12 nucleotides matching TRBD2. For the CDR3, the DNA is TGTGCCAGCAGCTATCTAGCGGGAGGGTACCAAGAGACCCAGTACTTC. Protein product: CASSYLAGGYQETQYF.